What follows are 23 T cell receptor beta chains derived from one specimen sequenced in a study of blood T cells in healthy people across ages. Alongside a J-beta primer mix, a sample-barcoded 5' primer served in a second PCR lasting 7 to 11 cycles. A single record per CDR3 protein comes from TCRdb applying MiXCR to the 5' RACE reads. Of around 1,800,000 distinct CDR3 sequences in the sample, around 42% were seen once. Material: blood. These receptors were taken from a human donor in good health.

This chain uses TRBV3-1 with TRBJ1-4; D not certain. The length of the CDR3 is 15 residues. Trimming took off 2 bases at V and 0 bases at J, with 7 bases between the two ends. From germline, CDR1 is LGHDT and CDR2 YNNKEL (reference sequence). The CDR3 is CASSQMAATNEKLFF. DNA for the CDR3: TGTGCCAGCAGCCAAATGGCAGCAACTAATGAAAAACTGTTTTTT.

For this clonotype: Relative to the germline gene, one junction end is altered; a read error may explain this. This rearrangement joins TRBV5-1 to TRBJ2-3; D is undetermined. CDR1 is SGHRS, CDR2 YFSETQ, per germline. The CDR3 is 15 amino acids. The CDR3 is CASSLEVSPTDMQYF. Here the CDR3 DNA reads TGCGCCAGCAGCTTGGAGGTTTCCCCCACAGATATGCAGTATTTT.

This clonotype has more than one count but fewer than ten. J is TRBJ2-7 and V is TRBV11-2; D unresolved. Trimming stripped 4 bases from V and 4 bases from J, with 14 bases between. Germline assignment: CDR1 SGHAT and CDR2 FQNNGV. The CDR3 spans 14 residues. The CDR3: CASSSPEPPYEQYF. The CDR3, as DNA: TGTGCCAGCAGCTCCCCCGAGCCACCTTACGAGCAGTACTTC.

J is TRBJ2-1 and V is TRBV15; 13 bases agree with TRBD2. V lost 0 bases and J lost 10; bases outside the gene matches: 3. Germline V gene data show CDR1 as LNHNV and CDR2 as YYDKDF (reference sequence). This CDR3 is 15 amino acids long. CDR3 sequence reads: CATSRDTSGGVEQFF. The CDR3 DNA follows: TGTGCCACCAGCAGAGATACTAGCGGGGGGGTCGAGCAGTTCTTC.

The chain has TRBV7-3 and TRBJ2-3; TRBD2 matches 7 bases. CDR1 SGHTA and CDR2 FQGTGA come from the germline V gene. The V segment lost 5 bases and the J segment 10 bases; nucleotides outside the gene matches: 9. CDR3 length equals 13 residues. The CDR3 loop reads CASSAWTSVPQYF. CDR3 DNA: TGTGCCAGCAGCGCCTGGACTAGTGTGCCGCAGTATTTT.

The CDR3 region has the DNA TGCGCCAGCAGCCCGGGACGGGATAGCAATCAGCCCCAGCATTTT. It specifies CASSPGRDSNQPQHF. The chain uses TRBV5-1 and TRBJ1-5; a possible D gene is TRBD1 (5 bases). Germline V gene sequence: CDR1 SGHRS, CDR2 YFSETQ. This CDR3 has 15 amino acids. Trimming stripped 4 bases from V and 0 bases from J, with 11 bases between.

This rearrangement joins TRBV6-2 or TRBV6-3 to TRBJ2-1; D gene uncertain. This CDR3 region has 14 residues. Germline CDR1 is MNHEY and CDR2 is SVGEGT. V was shortened by 3 bases and J by 5 bases, with 11 bases between the two germline ends. CDR3 bases: TGTGCCAGCAGTTATCAGGTGCAAAACAATGAGCAGTTCTTC. It is translated as CASSYQVQNNEQFF.

This clonotype was observed a few times. The J gene is TRBJ2-1, the V gene TRBV29-1; TRBD1 or TRBD2 may be the D gene (5 bases each). Trimming pared 3 bases from V and 0 bases from J, leaving 15 bases between. The CDR3 covers 16 residues. Germline V gene sequence: CDR1 SQVTM, CDR2 ANQGSEA. The CDR3 sequence is CSVERWDASSYNEQFF. In DNA form, the CDR3 reads TGCAGCGTTGAGCGGTGGGACGCTAGCTCCTACAATGAGCAGTTCTTC.

The V and J genes are TRBV6-2 or TRBV6-3 and TRBJ2-5, with 10 bases matching TRBD1. V was clipped by 3 bases and J by 5 bases; unmatched bases: 12. Germline assignment: CDR1 MNHEY and CDR2 SVGEGT. This CDR3 spans 17 amino acids. CDR3 sequence (DNA): TGTGCCAGCAGTTATGCGGGACAGGGGCATTGGGGGGAGACCCAGTACTTC. Encoded protein: CASSYAGQGHWGETQYF.

The CDR3 bases are TGTGCCAGCAGTTCGTTGCGGGGGGCATACAATGAGCAGTTCTTC. It codes for CASSSLRGAYNEQFF. The chain combines TRBV12-3 or TRBV12-4 with TRBJ2-1, with 8 bases lining up with TRBD2. Losses at the gene ends were 4 bases for V and 4 bases for J; bases not matched to a gene: 6. The CDR3 sequence is 15 residues long.

V gene TRBV4-3 combines with J gene TRBJ1-2; TRBD1 is a possible D gene (6 bases). The CDR3 sequence is 15 residues long. V was shortened by 6 bases and J by 1 base, with 15 bases between the two germline ends. Germline CDR1 and CDR2: LGHNA and YSLEER. Here the CDR3 reads CASSEGTPDNYGYTF. CDR3 sequence (DNA): TGCGCCAGCAGTGAAGGGACACCAGATAACTATGGCTACACCTTC.

CDR3 DNA sequence: TGTGCCAGTAGTCCTTGGACAGGTCAGTCCTACGAGCAGTACTTC. This translates into CASSPWTGQSYEQYF. The rearrangement links TRBV19 to TRBJ2-7; 7 bases fit TRBD1. The germline V gene has CDR1 LNHDA and CDR2 SQIVND (reference sequence). V lost 5 bases and J lost 1; bases outside the gene matches: 8. This CDR3 is built from 15 residues.

The rearrangement uses TRBV20-1 and TRBJ1-4; TRBD1 matches at 7 bases. The CDR3 has 16 residues. Per germline, CDR1 DFQATT and CDR2 SNEGSKA (reference sequence). The J segment lost 4 bases and the V segment lost 0 bases, leaving 8 bases of the junction unmatched. The CDR3 bases are TGCAGTGCTAGAGAAGTTGGGGGACAGCATAATGAAAAACTGTTTTTT. Translated, it gives CSAREVGGQHNEKLFF.

This clonotype occurred a few times. The chain employs TRBV4-1 and TRBJ2-7; D gene uncertain. Trimming took 1 base from V and 1 from J, leaving 8 bases between them. The CDR3 sequence is 14 residues long. Germline CDR1 reads MGHRA; CDR2 reads YSYEKL. For the CDR3, the DNA is TGCGCCAGCAGCCAAGGTGACATTTCCTACGAGCAGTACTTC. Protein: CASSQGDISYEQYF.

This chain joins TRBV11-1 and TRBJ2-3; D is unclear. The V end lost 1 base, the J end lost 4 bases, and 6 bases lay between the germline ends. The CDR3 extends over 13 amino acids. Per germline, CDR1 SGHAT and CDR2 FQDESV (reference sequence). CDR3 region: CASSLGAADTQYF. The CDR3 DNA reads TGTGCCAGCAGCTTAGGGGCGGCAGATACGCAGTATTTT.

In this sample, this clonotype turned up a few times. The chain uses TRBV20-1 and TRBJ2-5; D call uncertain. With 0 bases removed from V and 11 bases from J, the gap between germline ends came to 13 bases. This CDR3 contains 12 residues. Germline assignment: CDR1 DFQATT and CDR2 SNEGSKA (reference sequence). As DNA, the CDR3 is TGCAGTGCTAGAGATATTAACAATGAGCAGTACTTC. Its translation: CSARDINNEQYF.

Turning to this clonotype: This may stem from a read error, because a much larger clone lies one nucleotide away. V and J are TRBV7-2 and TRBJ2-5, with TRBD1 matching 8 bases. V was pared by 5 bases and J by 11 bases, with 13 bases of the junction left unmatched. There are 14 residues in the CDR3. The germline V gene has CDR1 SGHTA and CDR2 FQGNSA. CDR3 protein: CASSESGQGYGQYF. The CDR3 nucleotides read TGTGCCAGCAGCGAAAGCGGACAGGGCTACGGGCAGTACTTC.

This clonotype was detected a few times. The gene calls are TRBV6-2 or TRBV6-3 and TRBJ2-1, with a weak D call TRBD1 (6 bases). This CDR3 is built from 16 residues. Deletions cut 6 bases from V and 4 bases from J, with 19 bases between. Germline V gene sequence: CDR1 MNHEY, CDR2 SVGEGT. The DNA of the CDR3 is TGTGCCAGCAGCCCCGGGACATGGGATCTATACAATGAGCAGTTCTTC. Translating it yields CASSPGTWDLYNEQFF.

Here the CDR3 reads CASSQEWTPWYF. CDR3 DNA sequence: TGCGCCAGCAGCCAAGAATGGACTCCCTGGTACTTC. This chain connects TRBV4-3 to TRBJ2-7; D is perhaps TRBD2 (5 bases). The length of the CDR3 is 12 residues. Germline V gene lookup returns CDR1 LGHNA and CDR2 YSLEER. The V end was cut by 0 bases, the J end by 12 bases, with 12 bases between.

The chain is built from TRBV3-1 and TRBJ2-7, with a tentative D call TRBD2 (6 bases). This CDR3 spans 15 amino acids. The germline V gene encodes CDR1 LGHDT and CDR2 YNNKEL (reference sequence). The V end lost 1 base, the J end lost 0 bases, and 10 bases lay between the germline ends. For the CDR3, the DNA is TGTGCCAGCAGCCAAGTAGAGGGACTCTCCTACGAGCAGTACTTC. Its translation is CASSQVEGLSYEQYF.

The chain uses TRBV5-1 and TRBJ2-3, with TRBD2 matching 9 bases. This CDR3 is 17 amino acids long. From germline, CDR1 is SGHRS and CDR2 YFSETQ. V was clipped by 1 base and J by 4 bases; unmatched bases: 10. The CDR3 bases are TGCGCCAGCAGCTTGTCGACGACCGGGACTAGCCCAGATACGCAGTATTTT. It yields the protein CASSLSTTGTSPDTQYF.

V usage is TRBV7-2 and J usage is TRBJ2-1; no clear D. V gave up 1 base and J gave up 2 bases, with 6 bases separating them. Germline CDR1 and CDR2: SGHTA and FQGNSA. The CDR3 runs 14 residues. The chain's CDR3 is CASSLVLAYNEQFF. Written as DNA, the CDR3 is TGTGCCAGCAGCTTAGTTTTGGCCTACAATGAGCAGTTCTTC.

V is TRBV4-3 and J is TRBJ2-1; possible D gene TRBD2, 5 bases. CDR1 and CDR2 from the germline V gene are LGHNA and YSLEER. V was trimmed by 0 bases and J by 9 bases, leaving 12 bases between them. The CDR3 totals 14 residues. The CDR3 region has the DNA TGCGCCAGCAGCCAAGAGTTCGGGGAAGGTGAGCAGTTCTTC. It translates to CASSQEFGEGEQFF.